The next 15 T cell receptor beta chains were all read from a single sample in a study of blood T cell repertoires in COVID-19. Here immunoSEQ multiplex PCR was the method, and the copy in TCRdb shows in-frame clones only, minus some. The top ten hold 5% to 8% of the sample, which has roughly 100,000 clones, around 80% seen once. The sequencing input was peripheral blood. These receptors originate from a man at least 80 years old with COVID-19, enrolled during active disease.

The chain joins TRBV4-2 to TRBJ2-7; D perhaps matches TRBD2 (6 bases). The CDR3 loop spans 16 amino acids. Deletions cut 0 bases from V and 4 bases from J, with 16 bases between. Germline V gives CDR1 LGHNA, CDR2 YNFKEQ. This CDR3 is CASSQDPGGDYYEQYF. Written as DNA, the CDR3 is TGTGCCAGCAGCCAAGATCCGGGCGGGGATTATTACGAGCAGTACTTC.

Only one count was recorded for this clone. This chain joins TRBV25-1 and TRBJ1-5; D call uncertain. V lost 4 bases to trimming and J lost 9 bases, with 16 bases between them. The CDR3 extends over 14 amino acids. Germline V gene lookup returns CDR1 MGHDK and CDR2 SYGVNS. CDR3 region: CASSVVGSAGPQHF. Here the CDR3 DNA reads TGTGCCAGCAGTGTAGTAGGCTCCGCAGGGCCCCAGCATTTT.

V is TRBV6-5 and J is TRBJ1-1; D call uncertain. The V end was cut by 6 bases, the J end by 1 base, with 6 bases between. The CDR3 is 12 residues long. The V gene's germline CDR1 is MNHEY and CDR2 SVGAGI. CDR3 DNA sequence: TGTGCCAGCAGCGGTTGGAACACTGAAGCTTTCTTT. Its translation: CASSGWNTEAFF.

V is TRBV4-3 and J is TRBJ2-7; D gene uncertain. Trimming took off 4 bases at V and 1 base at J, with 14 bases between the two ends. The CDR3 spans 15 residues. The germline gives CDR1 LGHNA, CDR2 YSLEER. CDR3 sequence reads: CASSRNYQESYEQYF. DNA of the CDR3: TGCGCCAGCAGCCGAAATTACCAGGAATCCTACGAGCAGTACTTC.

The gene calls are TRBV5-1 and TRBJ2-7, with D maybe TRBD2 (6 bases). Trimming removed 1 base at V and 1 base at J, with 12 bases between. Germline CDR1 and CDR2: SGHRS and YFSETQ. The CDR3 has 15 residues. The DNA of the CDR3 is TGCGCCAGCAGCTTGAACAGCGGGCCTTCCTACGAGCAGTACTTC. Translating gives CASSLNSGPSYEQYF. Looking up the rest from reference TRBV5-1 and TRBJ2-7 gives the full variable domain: KAGVTQTPRYLIKTRGQQVTLSCSPISGHRSVSWYQQTPGQGLQFLFEYFSETQRNKGNFPGRFSGRQFSNSRSEMNVSTLELGDSALYLCASSLNSGPSYEQYFGPGTRLTVT.

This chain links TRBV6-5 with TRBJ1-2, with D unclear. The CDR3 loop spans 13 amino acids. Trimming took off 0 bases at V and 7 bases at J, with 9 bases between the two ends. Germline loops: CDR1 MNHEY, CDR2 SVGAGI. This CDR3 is CASSYSYRGGYTF. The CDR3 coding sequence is TGTGCCAGCAGTTACTCGTATCGAGGTGGCTACACCTTC.

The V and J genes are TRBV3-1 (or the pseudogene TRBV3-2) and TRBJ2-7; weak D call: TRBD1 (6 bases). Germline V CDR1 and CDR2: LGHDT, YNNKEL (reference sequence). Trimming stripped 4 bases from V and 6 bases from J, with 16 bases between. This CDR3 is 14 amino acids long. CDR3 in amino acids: CASSRPGQKGEQYF. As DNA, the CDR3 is TGTGCCAGCAGCCGCCCGGGACAAAAGGGCGAGCAGTACTTC.

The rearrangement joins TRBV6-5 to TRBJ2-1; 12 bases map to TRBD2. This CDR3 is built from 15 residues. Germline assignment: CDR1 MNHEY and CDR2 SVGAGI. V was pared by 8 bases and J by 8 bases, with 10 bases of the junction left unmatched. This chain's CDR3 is CASPGGASGRDEQFF. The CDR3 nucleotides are TGTGCCAGCCCCGGAGGGGCTAGCGGGAGGGATGAGCAGTTCTTC.

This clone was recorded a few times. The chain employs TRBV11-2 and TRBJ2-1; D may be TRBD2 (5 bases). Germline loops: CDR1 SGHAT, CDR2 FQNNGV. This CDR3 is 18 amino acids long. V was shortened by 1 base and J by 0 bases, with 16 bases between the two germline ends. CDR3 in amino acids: CASSLGLVARSSYNEQFF. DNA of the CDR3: TGTGCCAGCAGCTTAGGATTGGTAGCGAGGAGCTCCTACAATGAGCAGTTCTTC.

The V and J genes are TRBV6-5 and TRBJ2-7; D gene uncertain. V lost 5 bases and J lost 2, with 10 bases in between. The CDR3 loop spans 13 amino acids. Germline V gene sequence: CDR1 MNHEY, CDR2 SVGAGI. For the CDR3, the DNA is TGTGCCAGCAGTCCAATAACGGCCTACGAGCAGTACTTC. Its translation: CASSPITAYEQYF.

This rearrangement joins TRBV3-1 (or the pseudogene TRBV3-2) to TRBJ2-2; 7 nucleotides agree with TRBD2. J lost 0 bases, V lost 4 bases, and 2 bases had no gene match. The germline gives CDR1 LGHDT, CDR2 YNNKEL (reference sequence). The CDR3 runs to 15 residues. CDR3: CASSPSGTNTGELFF. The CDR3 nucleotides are TGTGCCAGCAGCCCTAGCGGTACGAACACCGGGGAGCTGTTTTTT.

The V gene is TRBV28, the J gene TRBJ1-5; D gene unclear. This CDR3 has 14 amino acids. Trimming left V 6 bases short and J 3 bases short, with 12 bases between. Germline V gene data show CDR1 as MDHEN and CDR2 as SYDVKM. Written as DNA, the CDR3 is TGTGCCAGCAGCTGGGAGGTACTCAATCAGCCCCAGCATTTT. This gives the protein CASSWEVLNQPQHF.

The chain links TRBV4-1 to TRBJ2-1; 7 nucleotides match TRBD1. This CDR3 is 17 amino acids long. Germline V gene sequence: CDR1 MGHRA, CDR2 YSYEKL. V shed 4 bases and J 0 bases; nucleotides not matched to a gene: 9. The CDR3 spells CASSRSGGQSSYNEQFF. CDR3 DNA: TGCGCCAGCAGCCGGAGTGGGGGACAGAGCTCCTACAATGAGCAGTTCTTC.

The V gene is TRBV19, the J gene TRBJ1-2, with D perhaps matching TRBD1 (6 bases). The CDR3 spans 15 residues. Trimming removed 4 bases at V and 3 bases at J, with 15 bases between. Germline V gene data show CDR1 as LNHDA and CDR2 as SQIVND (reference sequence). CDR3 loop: CASSNRGGFDYGYTF. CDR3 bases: TGTGCCAGTAGTAATCGAGGGGGTTTCGACTATGGCTACACCTTC.

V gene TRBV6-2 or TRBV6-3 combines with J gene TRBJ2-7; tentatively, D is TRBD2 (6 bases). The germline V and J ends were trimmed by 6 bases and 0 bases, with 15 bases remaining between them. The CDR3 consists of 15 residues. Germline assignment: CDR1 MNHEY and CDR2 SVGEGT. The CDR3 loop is CASSPVGAGSYEQYF. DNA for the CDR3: TGTGCCAGCAGCCCAGTAGGAGCGGGCTCCTACGAGCAGTACTTC.